These 14 T cell receptor beta chains originate from one sample sequenced in a study of T-cell memory formation after mild COVID-19. TCRdb analysed the 5' RACE reads with MiXCR anew, one entry per CDR3 protein. The sample holds fewer than 500,000 distinct CDR3 sequences, nearly 25% seen once. The sample taken for sequencing was PBMCs or a T cell subset sorted from them (not recorded which). These receptors all stem from an adult woman who had mild COVID-19 (a few samples of this study predate the infection). Cell type and time point are not known.

This clonotype occurred a few times. This chain connects TRBV7-8 to TRBJ2-1, with 8 bases aligning to TRBD2. Germline V gene data show CDR1 as SGHVS and CDR2 as FQNEAQ. With V trimmed by 1 base and J by 6 bases, 11 bases remained unmatched. CDR3 length: 17 residues. The CDR3 is CASSLDPSGLPSNEQFF. The CDR3 DNA reads as TGTGCCAGCAGCTTAGATCCTAGCGGGTTACCCTCCAATGAGCAGTTCTTC.

The V call is TRBV21-1, the J call TRBJ2-2. TRBV21-1 is a pseudogene segment. The CDR3 runs 19 residues. The CDR3 coding sequence is TGTGCCAGCAGCATAGGCGCGGGCTACCGAAGGACGAACACCGGGGAGCTGTTTTTT. This sequence encodes CASSIGAGYRRTNTGELFF.

The chain has TRBV10-3 and TRBJ1-1, with a weak D call TRBD1 (5 bases). Per the germline V gene, CDR1 is ENHRY and CDR2 is SYGVKD. This CDR3 has 12 residues. V was trimmed by 10 bases and J by 4 bases, leaving 13 bases between them. CDR3 loop: CATRGRGTEAFF. The DNA for the CDR3 is TGTGCCACCCGGGGTAGGGGCACTGAAGCTTTCTTT.

V gene TRBV5-1 combines with J gene TRBJ2-7; tentative D call: TRBD2 (5 bases). The CDR3 length is 16 residues. Trimming removed 0 bases at V and 4 bases at J, with 17 bases between. Germline V gives CDR1 SGHRS, CDR2 YFSETQ. Written as DNA, the CDR3 is TGCGCCAGCAGCTTGGGCCACAGCTCGGGAAAGTACGAGCAGTACTTC. Translated, it gives CASSLGHSSGKYEQYF.

This clonotype was observed a few times. V and J are TRBV11-1 and TRBJ2-1; D is perhaps TRBD1 (6 bases). In germline, CDR1 is SGHAT, CDR2 FQDESV (reference sequence). V was pared by 5 bases and J by 13 bases, with 12 bases between. This CDR3 has 11 amino acids. The CDR3 protein is CASSGMTGQFF. DNA of the CDR3: TGTGCCAGCAGCGGGATGACAGGCCAGTTCTTC.

This clonotype was counted a few times. The chain is built from TRBV20-1 and TRBJ2-7; TRBD1 matches 12 bases. The CDR3 sequence is 15 residues long. The trim removed 2 bases at V and 7 bases at J, leaving 9 bases unmatched. Per germline, CDR1 DFQATT and CDR2 SNEGSKA (reference sequence). The CDR3 protein is CSARPWGQGADEQYF. Written as DNA, the CDR3 is TGCAGTGCTAGACCTTGGGGACAGGGGGCAGATGAGCAGTACTTC.

This clonotype was found a few times. The chain carries TRBV18 and TRBJ1-3; D not resolved. The CDR3 is 13 amino acids. V dropped 9 bases and J dropped 0 bases, with 9 bases sitting between them. CDR1 is KGHSH, CDR2 LQKENI, per germline. CDR3 in amino acids: CASSESSGNTIYF. CDR3 coding DNA: TGTGCCAGTTCCGAGAGCTCTGGAAACACCATATATTTT.

This clonotype appeared many times. This chain joins TRBV7-9 and TRBJ1-1, with 9 positions matching TRBD1. The CDR3 sequence is 14 residues long. Germline assignment: CDR1 SEHNR and CDR2 FQNEAQ (reference sequence). The ends lost 5 bases at V and 4 bases at J; junction bases unmatched: 5. This chain's CDR3 is CASSLDRGSTEAFF. DNA for the CDR3: TGTGCCAGCAGCCTGGACAGGGGAAGCACTGAAGCTTTCTTT.

J is TRBJ2-1 and V is TRBV10-3, with unresolved D. Germline V lookup: CDR1 ENHRY, CDR2 SYGVKD. The length of the CDR3 is 11 residues. The V gene lost 3 bases and the J gene lost 4 bases, with 1 base spanning the gap. This CDR3 is CAISEYNEQFF. In nucleotides, the CDR3 is TGTGCCATCAGTGAATACAATGAGCAGTTCTTC.

To note about this clonotype: Mismatch with germline at one junction end may stem from a read error. The chain joins TRBV5-4 to TRBJ2-7, with D possibly being TRBD1 (6 bases). The CDR3 extends over 13 amino acids. Germline V lookup: CDR1 SGHNT, CDR2 YYREEE (reference sequence). DNA for the CDR3: TGTCCCAGCAGCCGACAGGACTCCTACGAGCAGTACTTC. Translating gives CPSSRQDSYEQYF.

This clonotype was counted between two and nine times. The chain is built from TRBV24-1 and TRBJ2-1; 8 nucleotides agree with TRBD2. The V gene end was trimmed by 4 bases and the J gene end by 0 bases; junction bases not matched to a gene: 4. The CDR3 loop spans 16 amino acids. The germline V gene encodes CDR1 KGHDR and CDR2 SFDVKD. The CDR3 DNA reads TGTGCCACCAGTGAATTAGCGGGGAGCTCCTACAATGAGCAGTTCTTC. Translated: CATSELAGSSYNEQFF.

There are a few counts of this clonotype. The chain uses TRBV7-3 and TRBJ2-2, with TRBD2 matching over 9 bases. Germline V gives CDR1 SGHTA, CDR2 FQGTGA. The ends lost 5 bases at V and 6 bases at J; junction bases unmatched: 7. CDR3 size: 15 residues. The CDR3 loop is CASSHSGSAAGELFF. In nucleotides, the CDR3 is TGTGCCAGCAGCCATAGCGGGAGCGCGGCCGGGGAGCTGTTTTTT.

This rearrangement joins TRBV25-1 to TRBJ1-2; D remains ambiguous. The V gene's germline CDR1 is MGHDK and CDR2 SYGVNS. The CDR3 covers 13 residues. Trimming removed 3 bases at V and 8 bases at J, with 13 bases between. Here the CDR3 reads CASSDNSGLGYTF. For the CDR3, the DNA is TGTGCCAGCAGTGATAACAGTGGGTTAGGCTACACCTTC.

This clonotype was recorded a few times. This chain uses TRBV29-1 with TRBJ1-2, with 9 bases aligning to TRBD1. V was pared by 7 bases and J by 6 bases, with 9 bases of the junction left unmatched. Germline V gene data show CDR1 as SQVTM and CDR2 as ANQGSEA. The CDR3 length is 13 residues. CDR3 DNA sequence: TGCAGCGCTAGCCCGGGACAGGGTAATGGCTACACCTTC. Translation gives CSASPGQGNGYTF.